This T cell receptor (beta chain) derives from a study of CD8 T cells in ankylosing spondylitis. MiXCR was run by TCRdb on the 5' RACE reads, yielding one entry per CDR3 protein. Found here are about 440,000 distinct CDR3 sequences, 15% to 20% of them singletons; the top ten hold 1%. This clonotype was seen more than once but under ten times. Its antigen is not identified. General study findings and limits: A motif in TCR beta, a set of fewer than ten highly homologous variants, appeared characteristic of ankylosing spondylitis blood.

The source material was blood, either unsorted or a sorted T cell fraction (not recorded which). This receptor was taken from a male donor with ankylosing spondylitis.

The CDR3: CASSQDRQGLNNSPLHF. Written as DNA, the CDR3 is TGCGCCAGCAGCCAAGACCGTCAAGGCCTAAATAATTCACCCCTCCACTTT. The chain joins TRBV4-3 to TRBJ1-6; D unclear. This CDR3 spans 17 amino acids. Germline loops: CDR1 LGHNA, CDR2 YSLEER. Trimming pared 0 bases from V and 5 bases from J, leaving 14 bases between.